Sequencing of this T cell receptor (beta chain) was carried out in a study of cytomegalovirus exposure and HLA in healthy donors. PCR employed 60 Vbeta and 13 Jbeta primers. TCRdb keeps only in-frame clones here, not all; method: immunoSEQ multiplex PCR. The listing records 65,000 to 80,000 clones. The V end was cut by 2 bases, the J end by 7 bases, with 11 bases between. CDR1 SGHDN and CDR2 FVKESK come from the germline V gene. The CDR3 is 13 residues long. A remark on this clone: Its specificity is not known.

The study, taken as a whole, reports: Later analysis identified a missense DCLRE1C variant that was linked to TCR beta V- and J-gene trimming.

The clonotype originates from a man younger than 45 in good health and CMV-seronegative. The sequenced material came from PBMCs. The chain joins TRBV14 to TRBJ2-5; D perhaps matches TRBD1 (6 bases). The CDR3 spells CASSQTGSGTQYF. The CDR3, as DNA: TGTGCCAGCAGCCAAACAGGGTCCGGGACCCAGTACTTC.